The 6 T cell receptor beta chains below come from one sample, sequenced in a study of identifying expanded T cells in peripheral blood. Data came from immunoSEQ multiplex PCR; TCRdb stores just in-frame clones and leaves some out. The table lists about 58,000 clones, over 80% of them singletons. Source material: blood. These receptors all come from a person between 18 and 75 years old in good health.

The chain links TRBV11-2 to TRBJ2-7; 9 bases agree with TRBD2. After removal of 1 base from V and 7 bases from J, the junction contained 8 bases not matched to a gene. The CDR3 covers 15 residues. Germline lookup yields CDR1 SGHAT and CDR2 FQNNGV. Here the CDR3 reads CASSLVLAGTAEQYF. The CDR3 DNA is TGTGCCAGCAGCTTAGTCCTAGCGGGAACGGCAGAGCAGTACTTC.

The chain couples TRBV5-1 to TRBJ2-2; D is unresolved. The germline gives CDR1 SGHRS, CDR2 YFSETQ. Deletions cut 0 bases from V and 3 bases from J, with 12 bases between. The CDR3 contains 16 residues. The DNA for the CDR3 is TGCGCCAGCAGCTTGGAACCCGTAAGGGACACCGGGGAGCTGTTTTTT. Its protein product is CASSLEPVRDTGELFF.

The gene calls are TRBV6-1 and TRBJ2-1; D assignment may be TRBD1 or TRBD2 (5 bases each). There are 15 residues in the CDR3. Looked up from germline, CDR1 is MNHNS and CDR2 is SASEGT. Between the trimmed V and J ends, which lost 2 bases and 7 bases, there was a span of 15 bases. The chain's CDR3 is CASSESGPEWNEQFF. The CDR3 bases are TGTGCCAGCAGTGAATCGGGGCCCGAGTGGAATGAGCAGTTCTTC.

This chain uses TRBV7-9 with TRBJ2-1; 7 bases are shared with TRBD1. Germline CDR1 and CDR2: SEHNR and FQNEAQ (reference sequence). The CDR3 consists of 14 residues. Germline trimming cut 5 bases from V and 6 bases from J; bases unmatched to any gene: 7. The CDR3 DNA reads as TGTGCCAGCAGCCCCCCGACAGGGACCAATGAGCAGTTCTTC. This encodes CASSPPTGTNEQFF.

This sequence joins TRBV4-3 and TRBJ1-2; D not certain. This CDR3 has 16 amino acids. Trimming pared 0 bases from V and 4 bases from J, leaving 15 bases between. Germline V CDR1 and CDR2: LGHNA, YSLEER. The CDR3 is CASSQDFAATPYGYTF. Here the CDR3 DNA reads TGCGCCAGCAGCCAAGATTTCGCAGCTACCCCCTATGGCTACACCTTC.

V and J are TRBV4-1 and TRBJ1-2; TRBD1 matches 7 bases. Per germline, CDR1 MGHRA and CDR2 YSYEKL. This CDR3 region has 14 residues. The J segment lost 8 bases and the V segment lost 4 bases, leaving 10 bases of the junction unmatched. As DNA, the CDR3 is TGCGCCAGCAGCCCCCTACAGGGGCAAAAGGGCTACACCTTC. Amino acid sequence: CASSPLQGQKGYTF.